A single TCR beta chain is shown here with its context. Distinct nucleotide sequences in the sample also encode this CDR3. This sample is drawn from a study of cytomegalovirus exposure and HLA in healthy donors. The CDR3 contains 15 residues. The germline gives CDR1 LGHNA, CDR2 YSLEER. With 3 bases removed from V and 0 bases from J, the gap between germline ends came to 11 bases. A multiplex PCR was run with 60 Vbeta primers and 13 Jbeta primers. Sequencing used immunoSEQ multiplex PCR; TCRdb keeps in-frame clones, though not all of them. The data contain more than 95,000 clones, 75% to 90% of them singletons.

This TCR was recovered from a man aged 25-45 years in good health and CMV-seropositive. V is TRBV4-3 and J is TRBJ1-2; D possibly corresponds to TRBD1 (5 bases). The sequencing sample was made of PBMCs. CDR3 bases: TGCGCCAGCAGCCAGTATACGGGGGCTAACTATGGCTACACCTTC. Translation gives CASSQYTGANYGYTF.